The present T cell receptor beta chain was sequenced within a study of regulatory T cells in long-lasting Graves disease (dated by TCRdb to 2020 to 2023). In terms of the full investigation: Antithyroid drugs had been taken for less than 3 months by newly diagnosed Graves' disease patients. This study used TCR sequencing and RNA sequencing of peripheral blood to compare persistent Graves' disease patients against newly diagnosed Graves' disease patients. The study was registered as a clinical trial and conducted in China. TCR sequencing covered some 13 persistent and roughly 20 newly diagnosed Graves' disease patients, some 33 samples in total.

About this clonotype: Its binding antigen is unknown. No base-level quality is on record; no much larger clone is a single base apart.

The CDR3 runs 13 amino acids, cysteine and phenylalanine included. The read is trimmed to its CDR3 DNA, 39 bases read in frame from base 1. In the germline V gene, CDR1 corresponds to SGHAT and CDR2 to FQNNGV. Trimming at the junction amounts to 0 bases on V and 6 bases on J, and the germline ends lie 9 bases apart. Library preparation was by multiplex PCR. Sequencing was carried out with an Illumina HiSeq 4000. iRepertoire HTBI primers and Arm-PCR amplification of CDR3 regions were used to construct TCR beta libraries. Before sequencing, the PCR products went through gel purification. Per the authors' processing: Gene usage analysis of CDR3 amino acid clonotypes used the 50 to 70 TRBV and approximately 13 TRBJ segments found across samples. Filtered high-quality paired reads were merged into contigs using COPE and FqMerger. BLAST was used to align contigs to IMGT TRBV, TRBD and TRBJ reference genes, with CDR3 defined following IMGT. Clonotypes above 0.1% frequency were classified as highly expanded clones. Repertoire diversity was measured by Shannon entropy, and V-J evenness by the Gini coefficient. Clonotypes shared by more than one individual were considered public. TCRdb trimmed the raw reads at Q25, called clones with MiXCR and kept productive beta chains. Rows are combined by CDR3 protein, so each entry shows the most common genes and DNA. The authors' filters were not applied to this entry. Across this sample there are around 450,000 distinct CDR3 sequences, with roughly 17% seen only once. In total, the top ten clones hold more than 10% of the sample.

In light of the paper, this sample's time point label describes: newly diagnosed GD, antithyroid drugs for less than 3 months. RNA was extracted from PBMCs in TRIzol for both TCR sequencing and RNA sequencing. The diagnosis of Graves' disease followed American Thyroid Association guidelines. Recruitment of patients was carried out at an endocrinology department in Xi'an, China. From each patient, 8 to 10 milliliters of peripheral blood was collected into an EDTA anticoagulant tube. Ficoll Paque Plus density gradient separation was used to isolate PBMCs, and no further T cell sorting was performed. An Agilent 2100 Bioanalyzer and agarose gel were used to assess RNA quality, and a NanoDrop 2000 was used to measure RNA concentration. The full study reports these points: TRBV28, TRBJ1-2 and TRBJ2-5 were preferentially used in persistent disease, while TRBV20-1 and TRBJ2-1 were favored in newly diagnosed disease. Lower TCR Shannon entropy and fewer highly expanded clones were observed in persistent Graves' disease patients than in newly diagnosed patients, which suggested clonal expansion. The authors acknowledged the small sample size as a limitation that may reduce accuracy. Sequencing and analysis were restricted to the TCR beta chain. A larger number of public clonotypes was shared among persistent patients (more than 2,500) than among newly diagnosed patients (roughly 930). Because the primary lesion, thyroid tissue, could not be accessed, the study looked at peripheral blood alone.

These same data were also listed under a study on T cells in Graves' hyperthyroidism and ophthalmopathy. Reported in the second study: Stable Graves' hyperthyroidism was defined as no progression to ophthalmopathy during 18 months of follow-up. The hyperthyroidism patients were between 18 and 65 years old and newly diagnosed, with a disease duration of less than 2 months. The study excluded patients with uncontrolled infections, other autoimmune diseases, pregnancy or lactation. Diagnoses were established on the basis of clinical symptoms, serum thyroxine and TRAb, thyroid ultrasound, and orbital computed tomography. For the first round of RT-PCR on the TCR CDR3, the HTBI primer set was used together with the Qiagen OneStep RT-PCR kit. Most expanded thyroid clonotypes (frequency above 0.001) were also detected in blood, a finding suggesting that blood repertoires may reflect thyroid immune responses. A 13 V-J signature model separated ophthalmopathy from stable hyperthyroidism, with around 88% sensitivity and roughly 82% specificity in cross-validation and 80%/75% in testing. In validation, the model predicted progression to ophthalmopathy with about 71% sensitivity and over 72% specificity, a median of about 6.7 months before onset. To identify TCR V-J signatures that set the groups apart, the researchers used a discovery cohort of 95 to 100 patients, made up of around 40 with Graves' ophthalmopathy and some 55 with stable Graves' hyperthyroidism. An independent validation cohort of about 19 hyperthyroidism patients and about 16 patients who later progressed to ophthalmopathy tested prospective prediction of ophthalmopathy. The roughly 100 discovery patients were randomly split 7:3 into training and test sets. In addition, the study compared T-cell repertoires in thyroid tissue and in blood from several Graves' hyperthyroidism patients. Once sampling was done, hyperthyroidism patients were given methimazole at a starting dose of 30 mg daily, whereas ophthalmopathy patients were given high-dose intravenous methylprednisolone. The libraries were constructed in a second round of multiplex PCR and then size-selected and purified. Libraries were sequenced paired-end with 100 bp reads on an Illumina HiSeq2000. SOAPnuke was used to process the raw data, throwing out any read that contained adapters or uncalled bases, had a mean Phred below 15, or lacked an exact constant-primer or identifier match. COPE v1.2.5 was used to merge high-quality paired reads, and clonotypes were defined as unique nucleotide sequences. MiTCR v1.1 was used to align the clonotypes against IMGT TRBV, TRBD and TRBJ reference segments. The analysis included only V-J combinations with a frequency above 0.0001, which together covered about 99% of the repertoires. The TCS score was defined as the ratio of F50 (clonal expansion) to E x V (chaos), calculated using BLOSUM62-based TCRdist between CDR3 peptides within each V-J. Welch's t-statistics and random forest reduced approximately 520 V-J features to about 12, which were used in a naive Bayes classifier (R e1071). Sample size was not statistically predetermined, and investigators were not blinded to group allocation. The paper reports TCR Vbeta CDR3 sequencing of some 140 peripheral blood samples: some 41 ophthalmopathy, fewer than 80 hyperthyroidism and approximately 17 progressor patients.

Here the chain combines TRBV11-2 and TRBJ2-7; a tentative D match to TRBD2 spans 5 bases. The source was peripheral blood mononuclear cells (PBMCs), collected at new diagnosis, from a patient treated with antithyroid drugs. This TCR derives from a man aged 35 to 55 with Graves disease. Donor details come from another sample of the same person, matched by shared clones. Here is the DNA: TGTGCCAGCAGCTTAGAACCCGGAGGCGAGCAGTACTTC. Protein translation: CASSLEPGGEQYF.